Shown below are 13 T cell receptor beta chains from a single sample sequenced in a study of T cells in Graves' hyperthyroidism and ophthalmopathy. The source material, RNA transcripts, was used to amplify TCR beta CDR3 regions. RT-PCR in the first round (using the HTBI primer set) targeted the TCR CDR3. TCRdb independently ran MiXCR on the multiplex PCR reads; one entry per CDR3 protein. The sample records around 420,000 distinct CDR3 sequences, 15% to 17% being singletons. Sequencing was done on a sample of blood. These receptors came from a woman aged 18-30 years with Graves' hyperthyroidism.

The V gene is TRBV4-1, the J gene TRBJ2-1, with 9 bases that match TRBD2. The J segment lost 4 bases and the V segment lost 0 bases, leaving 4 bases of the junction unmatched. The CDR3 sequence is 16 residues long. Germline V gene sequence: CDR1 MGHRA, CDR2 YSYEKL. Here the CDR3 reads CASSQDSGGGYNEQFF. The CDR3 region has the DNA TGCGCCAGCAGCCAAGATAGCGGGGGCGGGTACAATGAGCAGTTCTTC.

The table lists this clonotype with many counts. The chain is built from TRBV4-1 and TRBJ2-1, with TRBD2 matching 11 bases. V was pared by 5 bases and J by 4 bases, with 4 bases of the junction left unmatched. The CDR3 sequence is 15 residues long. Germline V gene lookup returns CDR1 MGHRA and CDR2 YSYEKL. CDR3 coding DNA: TGCGCCAGCAGCGGAGCTAGCGGGGGGTACAATGAGCAGTTCTTC. This translates into CASSGASGGYNEQFF.

About this clonotype itself: A single base separates this from a much larger clone, so it may be a read error. This chain joins TRBV5-1 and TRBJ2-5, with 10 bases identical to TRBD1. The germline gives CDR1 SGHRS, CDR2 YFSETQ. The CDR3 is made up of 14 amino acids. Unmatched junction bases numbered 9, after V lost 4 bases and J lost 9 bases. The CDR3 DNA reads as TGCGCCAGCAGCCGACAGGGGGCCTGGGAGGCCCAGTACTTC. Translating gives CASSRQGAWEAQYF.

The chain links TRBV10-3 to TRBJ2-7; 7 nucleotides align to TRBD2. The CDR3 extends over 14 amino acids. The V gene end was trimmed by 2 bases and the J gene end by 6 bases; junction bases not matched to a gene: 7. Germline CDR1 and CDR2: ENHRY and SYGVKD. CDR3 in amino acids: CAISEREGSLEQYF. CDR3 in DNA: TGTGCCATCAGTGAGAGGGAGGGGTCTCTCGAGCAGTACTTC.

This clonotype was recorded many times. The chain carries TRBV20-1 and TRBJ2-7, with D unresolved. V lost 1 base to trimming and J lost 0 bases, with 13 bases between them. In germline, CDR1 is DFQATT, CDR2 SNEGSKA (reference sequence). This CDR3 region has 15 residues. The chain's CDR3 is CSARVGQSTSYEQYF. DNA of the CDR3: TGCAGTGCTAGAGTTGGTCAATCCACCTCCTACGAGCAGTACTTC.

J is TRBJ2-2 and V is TRBV27; 12 bases line up with TRBD2. The CDR3 is made up of 16 amino acids. The germline CDR1 and CDR2 sequences are MNHEY and SMNVEV (reference sequence). Trimming at V came to 8 bases and at J to 0 bases, leaving 4 bases not matched to a gene. The CDR3 loop reads CASQTSGGSNTGELFF. The CDR3 DNA reads TGTGCCAGCCAGACTAGCGGGGGTTCGAACACCGGGGAGCTGTTTTTT.

This clonotype has at least ten counts. This chain connects TRBV7-9 to TRBJ1-5; 8 nucleotides agree with TRBD1. After removal of 4 bases from V and 2 bases from J, the junction contained 7 bases not matched to a gene. Germline CDR1 and CDR2: SEHNR and FQNEAQ (reference sequence). The CDR3 spans 16 residues. CDR3 sequence (DNA): TGTGCCAGCAGCTCCAGGGACAGGAGGGGCAATCAGCCCCAGCATTTT. Translation: CASSSRDRRGNQPQHF.

This clonotype showed up many times. The CDR3 DNA is TGTGCCAGCAGCTTAGAACTTGGACTAGCGGGGGTAGAACAAGAGACCCAGTACTTC. Translating it yields CASSLELGLAGVEQETQYF. The J gene is TRBJ2-5, the V gene TRBV7-8; 13 bases are a match to TRBD2. This CDR3 region has 19 residues. Germline CDR1 is SGHVS and CDR2 is FQNEAQ. With 1 base clipped from V and 2 bases from J, the junction kept 10 bases outside the gene matches.

This clonotype occurred many times. The rearrangement uses TRBV15 and TRBJ2-5; D is unclear. Germline CDR1 and CDR2: LNHNV and YYDKDF (reference sequence). This CDR3 has 15 residues. V dropped 0 bases and J dropped 2 bases, with 10 bases sitting between them. CDR3 nucleotide sequence: TGTGCCACCAGCAGAGATCTTGCAGATCAAGAGACCCAGTACTTC. Translating gives CATSRDLADQETQYF.

This clonotype was seen many times. The gene calls are TRBV11-2 and TRBJ2-1; 9 nucleotides match TRBD2. Germline CDR1 reads SGHAT; CDR2 reads FQNNGV. J lost 4 bases, V lost 2 bases, and 12 bases had no gene match. CDR3 length: 18 residues. The CDR3 nucleotides are TGTGCCAGCAGCTTAAAGGCGGGAGGGCCCGCAGCTTACAATGAGCAGTTCTTC. Its translation is CASSLKAGGPAAYNEQFF.

This clonotype has a count of ten or more. This chain joins TRBV6-1 and TRBJ2-5; perhaps TRBD2 as D (5 bases). V was trimmed by 8 bases and J by 7 bases, leaving 20 bases between them. CDR3 length: 14 amino acids. The V gene's germline CDR1 is MNHNS and CDR2 SASEGT. Written as DNA, the CDR3 is TGTGCCAGCGGAAAGGACCTCCTGGAGGTGACCCAGTACTTC. Translated: CASGKDLLEVTQYF.

The chain joins TRBV28 to TRBJ1-3, with D maybe TRBD1 (5 bases). The CDR3 totals 14 residues. CDR1 is MDHEN, CDR2 SYDVKM, per germline. V lost 8 bases and J 4 bases, leaving 15 bases between the germline ends. CDR3 loop: CASRQGLGGNTIYF. The CDR3 region has the DNA TGTGCCAGCCGTCAGGGACTCGGGGGAAACACCATATATTTT.

This clonotype was detected many times. The rearrangement uses TRBV3-1 and TRBJ1-5; no definite D call. This CDR3 is 14 amino acids long. The V gene lost 1 base and the J gene lost 1 base, with 5 bases spanning the gap. Germline V gene data show CDR1 as LGHDT and CDR2 as YNNKEL (reference sequence). The CDR3 bases are TGTGCCAGCAGCCAAGCGGAGAGCAATCAGCCCCAGCATTTT. Protein sequence: CASSQAESNQPQHF.